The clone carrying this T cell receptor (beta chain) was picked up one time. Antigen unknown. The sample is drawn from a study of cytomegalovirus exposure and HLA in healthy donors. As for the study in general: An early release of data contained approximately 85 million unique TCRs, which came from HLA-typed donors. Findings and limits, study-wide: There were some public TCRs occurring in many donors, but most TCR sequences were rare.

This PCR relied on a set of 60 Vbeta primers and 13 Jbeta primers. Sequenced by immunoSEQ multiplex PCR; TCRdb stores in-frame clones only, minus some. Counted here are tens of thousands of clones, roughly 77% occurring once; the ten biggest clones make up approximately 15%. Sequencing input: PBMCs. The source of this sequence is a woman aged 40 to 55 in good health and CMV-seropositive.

The CDR3 sequence is CASSLQGVEQYF. The CDR3, as DNA: TGTGCCAGCAGTTTACAGGGGGTCGAGCAGTACTTC. The chain recombines TRBV6-5 with TRBJ2-7, with 8 bases aligning to TRBD1. V was pared by 4 bases and J by 6 bases, with 2 bases of the junction left unmatched. CDR3 size: 12 residues. Germline values: CDR1 MNHEY, CDR2 SVGAGI.